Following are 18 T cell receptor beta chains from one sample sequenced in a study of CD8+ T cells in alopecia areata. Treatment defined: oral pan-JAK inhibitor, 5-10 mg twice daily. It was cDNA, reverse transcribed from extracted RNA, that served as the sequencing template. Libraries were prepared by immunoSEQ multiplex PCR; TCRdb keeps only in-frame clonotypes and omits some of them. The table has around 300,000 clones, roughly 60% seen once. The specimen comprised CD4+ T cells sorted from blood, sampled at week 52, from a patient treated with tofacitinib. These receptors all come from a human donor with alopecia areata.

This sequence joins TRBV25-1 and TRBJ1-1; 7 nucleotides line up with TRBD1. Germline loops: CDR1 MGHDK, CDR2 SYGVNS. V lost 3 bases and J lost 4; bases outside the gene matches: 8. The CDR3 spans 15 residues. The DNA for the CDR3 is TGTGCCAGCAGTGACAAACAGGGGTTAAGCACTGAAGCTTTCTTT. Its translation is CASSDKQGLSTEAFF.

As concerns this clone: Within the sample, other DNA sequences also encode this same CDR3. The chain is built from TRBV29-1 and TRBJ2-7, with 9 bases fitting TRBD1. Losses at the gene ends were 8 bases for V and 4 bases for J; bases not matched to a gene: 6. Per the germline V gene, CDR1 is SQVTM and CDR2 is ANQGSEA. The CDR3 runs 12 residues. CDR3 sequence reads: CSIRTGAYEQYF. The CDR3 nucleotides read TGCAGCATTCGGACAGGGGCTTACGAGCAGTACTTC.

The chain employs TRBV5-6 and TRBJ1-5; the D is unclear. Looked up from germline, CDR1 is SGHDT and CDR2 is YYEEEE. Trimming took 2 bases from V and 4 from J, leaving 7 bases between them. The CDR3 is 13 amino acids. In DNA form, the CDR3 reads TGTGCCAGCAGCTTAGCCAGAAATCAGCCCCAGCATTTT. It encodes CASSLARNQPQHF.

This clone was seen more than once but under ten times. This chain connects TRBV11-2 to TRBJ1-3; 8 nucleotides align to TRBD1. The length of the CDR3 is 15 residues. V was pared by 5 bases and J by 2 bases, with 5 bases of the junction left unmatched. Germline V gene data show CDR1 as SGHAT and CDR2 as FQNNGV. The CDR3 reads CASSVQQGAGNTIYF. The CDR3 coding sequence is TGTGCCAGCAGCGTGCAACAGGGGGCTGGAAACACCATATATTTT.

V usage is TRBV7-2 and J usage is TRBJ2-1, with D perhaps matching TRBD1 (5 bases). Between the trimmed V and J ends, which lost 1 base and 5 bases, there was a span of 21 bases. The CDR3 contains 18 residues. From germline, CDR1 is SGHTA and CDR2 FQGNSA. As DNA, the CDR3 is TGTGCCAGCAGCTTAGTTCTAGGGGCCCAAGTATTAAACAATGAGCAGTTCTTC. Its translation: CASSLVLGAQVLNNEQFF.

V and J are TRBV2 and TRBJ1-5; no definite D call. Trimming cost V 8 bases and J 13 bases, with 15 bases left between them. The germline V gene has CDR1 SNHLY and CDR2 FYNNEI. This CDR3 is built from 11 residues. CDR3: CASQYRGPQHF. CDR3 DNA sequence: TGTGCCAGCCAATACCGAGGACCGCAGCATTTT.

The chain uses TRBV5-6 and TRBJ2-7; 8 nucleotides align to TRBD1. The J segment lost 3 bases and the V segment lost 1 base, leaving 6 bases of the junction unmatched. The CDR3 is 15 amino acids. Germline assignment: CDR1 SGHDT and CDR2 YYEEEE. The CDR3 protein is CASSLSGTGHYEQYF. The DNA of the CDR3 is TGTGCCAGCAGCTTGTCGGGGACAGGTCACTACGAGCAGTACTTC.

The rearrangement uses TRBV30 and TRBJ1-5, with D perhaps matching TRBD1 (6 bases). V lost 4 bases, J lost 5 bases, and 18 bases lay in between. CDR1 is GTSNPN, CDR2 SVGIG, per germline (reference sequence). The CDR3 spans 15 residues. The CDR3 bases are TGTGCCTGGAAGGGGGAAGGGAGTTGGGATCAGCCCCAGCATTTT. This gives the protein CAWKGEGSWDQPQHF.

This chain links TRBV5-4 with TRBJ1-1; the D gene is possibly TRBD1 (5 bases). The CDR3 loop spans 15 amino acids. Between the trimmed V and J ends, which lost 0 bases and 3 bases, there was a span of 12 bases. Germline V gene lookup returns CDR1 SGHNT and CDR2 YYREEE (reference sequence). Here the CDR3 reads CASSLAGAADTEAFF. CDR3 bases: TGTGCCAGCAGCTTGGCTGGGGCCGCGGACACTGAAGCTTTCTTT.

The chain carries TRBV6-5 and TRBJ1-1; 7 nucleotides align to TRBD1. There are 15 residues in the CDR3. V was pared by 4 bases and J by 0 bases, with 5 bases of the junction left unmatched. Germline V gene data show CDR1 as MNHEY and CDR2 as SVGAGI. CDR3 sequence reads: CASSSQGGMNTEAFF. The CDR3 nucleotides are TGTGCCAGCAGTTCCCAGGGGGGTATGAACACTGAAGCTTTCTTT.

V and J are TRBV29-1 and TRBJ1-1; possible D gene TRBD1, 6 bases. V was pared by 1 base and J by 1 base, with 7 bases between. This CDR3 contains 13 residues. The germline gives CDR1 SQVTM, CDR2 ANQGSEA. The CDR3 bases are TGCAGCGTTGAAGGACAGGCGAACACTGAAGCTTTCTTT. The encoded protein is CSVEGQANTEAFF. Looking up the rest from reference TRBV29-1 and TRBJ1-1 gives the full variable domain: SAVISQKPSRDICQRGTSLTIQCQVDSQVTMMFWYRQQPGQSLTLIATANQGSEATYESGFVIDKFPISRPNLTFSTLTVSNMSPEDSSIYLCSVEGQANTEAFFGQGTRLTVV.

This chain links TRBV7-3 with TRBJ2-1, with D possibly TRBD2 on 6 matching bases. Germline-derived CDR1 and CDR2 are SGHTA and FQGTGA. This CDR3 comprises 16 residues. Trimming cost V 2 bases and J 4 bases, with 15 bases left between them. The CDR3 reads CASSLGGVGRYNEQFF. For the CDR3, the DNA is TGTGCCAGCAGCTTAGGAGGGGTGGGCCGGTACAATGAGCAGTTCTTC.

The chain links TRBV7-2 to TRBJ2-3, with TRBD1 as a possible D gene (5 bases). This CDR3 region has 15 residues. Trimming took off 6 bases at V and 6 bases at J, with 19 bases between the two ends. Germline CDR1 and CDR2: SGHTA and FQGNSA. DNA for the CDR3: TGTGCCAGCAGTAAGGTGGGGCGGCCCCCCGATACGCAGTATTTT. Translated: CASSKVGRPPDTQYF.

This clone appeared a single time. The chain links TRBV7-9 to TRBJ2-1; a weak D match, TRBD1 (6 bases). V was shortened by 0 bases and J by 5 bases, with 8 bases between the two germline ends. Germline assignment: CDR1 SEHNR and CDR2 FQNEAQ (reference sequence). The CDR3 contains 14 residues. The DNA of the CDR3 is TGTGCCAGCAGCTTAGCGGACAGTAACAATGAGCAGTTCTTC. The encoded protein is CASSLADSNNEQFF.

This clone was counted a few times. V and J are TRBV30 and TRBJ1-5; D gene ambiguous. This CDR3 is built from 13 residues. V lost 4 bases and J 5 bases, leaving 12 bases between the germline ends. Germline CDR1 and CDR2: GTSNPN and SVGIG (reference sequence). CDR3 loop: CAWNLGIYQPQHF. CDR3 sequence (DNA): TGTGCCTGGAATTTGGGGATCTATCAGCCCCAGCATTTT.

As DNA, the CDR3 is TGTGCCAGCAGCCATAGTTGGACTGAAGCTTTCTTT. This sequence encodes CASSHSWTEAFF. The rearrangement links TRBV7-9 to TRBJ1-1, with D unclear. The CDR3 totals 12 residues. Deletions cut 5 bases from V and 5 bases from J, with 9 bases between. Germline V CDR1 and CDR2: SEHNR, FQNEAQ (reference sequence).

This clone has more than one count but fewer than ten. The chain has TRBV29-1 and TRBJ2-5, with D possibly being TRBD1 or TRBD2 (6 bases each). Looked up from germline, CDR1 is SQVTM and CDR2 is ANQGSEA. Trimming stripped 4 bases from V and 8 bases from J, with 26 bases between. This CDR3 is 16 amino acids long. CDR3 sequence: CSVGYGGQGLGGTQYF. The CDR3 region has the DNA TGCAGCGTTGGTTATGGGGGGCAGGGCCTCGGTGGTACCCAGTACTTC.

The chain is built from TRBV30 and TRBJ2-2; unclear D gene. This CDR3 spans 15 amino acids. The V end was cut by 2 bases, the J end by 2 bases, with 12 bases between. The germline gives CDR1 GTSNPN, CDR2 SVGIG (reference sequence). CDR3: CAWSPTPFNTGELFF. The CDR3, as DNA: TGTGCCTGGAGTCCCACGCCCTTTAACACCGGGGAGCTGTTTTTT.